This TCR beta chain was documented in a study of T cell repertoires in ileal Crohn's disease. Study observations and caveats: Sorted CD8 T cells held more high-frequency clones than CD4.

TCRB immunosequencing input was roughly 500 nanograms of biopsy DNA per sample. The method was immunoSEQ multiplex PCR; TCRdb's version includes in-frame clones alone and lacks a portion of them. Among more than 15,000 clones listed, around 60% were seen once. J lost 5 bases, V lost 3 bases, and 14 bases had no gene match. Germline CDR1 and CDR2: SGHRS and YFSETQ. The CDR3 runs to 17 residues. Comment on this clone: Its specificity is not known.

What was sequenced was ileal tissue. The chain is built from TRBV5-1 and TRBJ2-7, with 10 positions matching TRBD1. The TCR comes from an adult with Crohn's disease. The CDR3 region is CASSSGTGVSYLNEQYF. CDR3 bases: TGCGCCAGCAGCTCCGGGACAGGGGTTAGCTACCTAAACGAGCAGTACTTC.